The 2 T cell receptor beta chains below all came from one sample that was sequenced in a study of T cells in pancreatic ductal adenocarcinoma. The method was immunoSEQ multiplex PCR; TCRdb's version includes in-frame clones alone and lacks a portion of them. This sample has several thousand clones, with around 66% found just once. No neoadjuvant therapy was given to the selected pancreatic ductal adenocarcinoma patients before their surgery. Sample: pancreatic tumor tissue. The receptors here all came from a human donor with pancreatic ductal adenocarcinoma.

The chain links TRBV11-2 to TRBJ2-2; D not resolved. Trimming took 1 base from V and 3 from J, leaving 3 bases between them. The CDR3 loop spans 13 amino acids. The germline V gene has CDR1 SGHAT and CDR2 FQNNGV. CDR3 nucleotide sequence: TGTGCCAGCAGCTTAGGATACACCGGGGAGCTGTTTTTT. This codes for CASSLGYTGELFF.

The V gene is TRBV1, the J gene TRBJ2-3. TRBV1 is a pseudogene locus. CDR3 length: 19 amino acids. CDR3 in amino acids: CTSSQDLMGSLSFTDTQYF. The CDR3, as DNA: TGCACCAGCAGCCAAGATCTCATGGGGTCACTCTCCTTTACAGATACGCAGTATTTT.